This T cell receptor beta chain was captured in a study of T-cell memory formation after mild COVID-19. Study outcomes and limitations: The second-wave clones peaking on day 37 were not confirmed as SARS-CoV-2-specific.

With regard to this clonotype: The antigen is unknown.

Each CDR3 protein is one row after TCRdb ran MiXCR on the 5' RACE reads. The sample includes approximately 300,000 distinct CDR3 sequences, approximately 7.6% seen only once; the top ten take under 25%. V was cut by 7 bases and J by 6 bases, with 14 bases left in between. The CDR3 sequence is 13 residues long. The clonotype was recovered from a man younger than 35 who had mild COVID-19 (a few samples of this study predate the infection). Cell type and time point are not known. J is TRBJ2-3 and V is TRBV12-3 or TRBV12-4; maybe TRBD2 (5 bases). The sequencing input was PBMCs or a T cell subset sorted from them (not recorded which). Written as DNA, the CDR3 is TGTGCCAGCAAACTAGGGCGGTTTGATACGCAGTATTTT. Translated: CASKLGRFDTQYF.